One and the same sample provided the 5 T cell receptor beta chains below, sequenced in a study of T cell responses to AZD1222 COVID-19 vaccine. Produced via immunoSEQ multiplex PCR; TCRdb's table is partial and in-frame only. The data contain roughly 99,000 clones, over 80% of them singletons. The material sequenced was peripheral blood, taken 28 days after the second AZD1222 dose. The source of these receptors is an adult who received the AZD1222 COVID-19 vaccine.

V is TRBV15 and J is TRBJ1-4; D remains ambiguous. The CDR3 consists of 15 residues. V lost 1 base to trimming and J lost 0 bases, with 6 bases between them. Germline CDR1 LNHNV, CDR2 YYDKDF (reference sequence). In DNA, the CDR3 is TGTGCCACCAGCAGAGGGACTGCAACTAATGAAAAACTGTTTTTT. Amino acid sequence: CATSRGTATNEKLFF.

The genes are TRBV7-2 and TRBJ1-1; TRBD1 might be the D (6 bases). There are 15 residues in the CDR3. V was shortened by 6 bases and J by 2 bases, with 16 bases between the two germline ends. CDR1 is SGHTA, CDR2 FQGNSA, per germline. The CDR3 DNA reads TGTGCCAGCAGTTCCCAACCCGGGACAAACACTGAAGCTTTCTTT. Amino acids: CASSSQPGTNTEAFF.

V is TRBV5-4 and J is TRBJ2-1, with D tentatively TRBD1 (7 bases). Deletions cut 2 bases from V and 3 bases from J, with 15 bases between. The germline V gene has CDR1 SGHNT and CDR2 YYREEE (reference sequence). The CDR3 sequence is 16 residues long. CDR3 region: CASSLRQGLFYNEQFF. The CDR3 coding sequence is TGTGCCAGCAGCTTACGACAGGGACTGTTCTACAATGAGCAGTTCTTC.

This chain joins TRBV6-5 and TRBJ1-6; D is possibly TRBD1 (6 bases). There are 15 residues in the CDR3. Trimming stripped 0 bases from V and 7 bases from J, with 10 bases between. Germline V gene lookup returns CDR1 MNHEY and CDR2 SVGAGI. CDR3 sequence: CASSYSNRANSPLHF. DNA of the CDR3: TGTGCCAGCAGTTACTCGAACAGGGCCAATTCACCCCTCCACTTT.

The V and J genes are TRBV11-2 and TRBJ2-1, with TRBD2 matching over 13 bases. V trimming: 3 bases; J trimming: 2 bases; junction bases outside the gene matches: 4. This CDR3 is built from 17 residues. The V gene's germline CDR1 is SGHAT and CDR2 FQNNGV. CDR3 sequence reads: CASSLELAGGPYNEQFF. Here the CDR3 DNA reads TGTGCCAGCAGCTTGGAACTAGCGGGAGGGCCCTACAATGAGCAGTTCTTC.